The clone carrying this TCR beta chain was detected many times. Antigen: not known. This entry comes from a study of metastatic and nonmetastatic thyroid tumors. Study outcomes and limitations: Significantly greater TCR beta diversity was reportedly found in malignant thyroid tumors than in benign nodules (in blood and tumor).

Using MiXCR, TCRdb reanalyzed the PCR reads. Found here are roughly 89,000 clones, around 12% of them singletons; the top ten hold approximately 8.8%. Thyroid surgery had not been preceded by any treatment in any patient. The sequenced material came from tumor tissue. The TCR sequence derives from a female donor with papillary thyroid cancer or a benign thyroid nodule (not recorded which). Some clones in this sample may be carry-over from other donors' samples.

CDR3: CSGASAVPSSYNEQFF. CDR3 nucleotide sequence: TGCAGTGGGGCCTCTGCGGTCCCGAGCTCCTACAATGAGCAGTTCTTC. The rearrangement links TRBV20-1 to TRBJ2-1; D is uncertain. In germline, CDR1 is DFQATT, CDR2 SNEGSKA (reference sequence). The V end lost 7 bases, the J end lost 0 bases, and 19 bases lay between the germline ends. CDR3 length: 16 amino acids.